Described below is a single TCR beta chain sequence and its context. Deep was the level used in running the assay. TCRdb's table, derived via immunoSEQ multiplex PCR, lists solely in-frame clones and lacks some. The sample has some 1 million clones, approximately 76% seen once. The CDR3 is 17 amino acids. CDR1 and CDR2 from the germline V gene are KGHSH and LQKENI. V trimming: 6 bases; J trimming: 0 bases; junction bases outside the gene matches: 14. The entry originates in a study of shared clonotypes between healthy human individuals. This receptor was obtained from a man aged 18 to 30 in good health. The sequenced sample consisted of memory CD4+ T cells sorted from blood. Subset meaning: CD45RA-negative fraction. The chain recombines TRBV18 with TRBJ2-7; TRBD1 matches at 7 bases. CDR3 loop: CASSPPWTGLLSYEQYF. The CDR3 DNA reads TGTGCCAGCTCCCCCCCTTGGACAGGTCTGCTCTCCTACGAGCAGTACTTC.